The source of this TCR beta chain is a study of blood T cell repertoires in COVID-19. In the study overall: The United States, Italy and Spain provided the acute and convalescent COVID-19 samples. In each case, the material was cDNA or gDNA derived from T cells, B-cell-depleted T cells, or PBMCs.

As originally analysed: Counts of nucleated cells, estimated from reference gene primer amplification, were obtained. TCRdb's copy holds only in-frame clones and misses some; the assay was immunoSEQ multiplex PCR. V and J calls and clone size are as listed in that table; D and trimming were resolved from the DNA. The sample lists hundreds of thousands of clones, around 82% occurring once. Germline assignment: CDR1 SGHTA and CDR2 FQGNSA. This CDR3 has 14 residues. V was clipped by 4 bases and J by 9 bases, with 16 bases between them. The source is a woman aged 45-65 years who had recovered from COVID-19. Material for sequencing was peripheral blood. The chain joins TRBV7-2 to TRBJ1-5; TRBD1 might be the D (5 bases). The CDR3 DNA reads TGTGCCAGCAGCTCTGCGGAAGGGGTATTGCCCCAGCATTTT. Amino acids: CASSSAEGVLPQHF.